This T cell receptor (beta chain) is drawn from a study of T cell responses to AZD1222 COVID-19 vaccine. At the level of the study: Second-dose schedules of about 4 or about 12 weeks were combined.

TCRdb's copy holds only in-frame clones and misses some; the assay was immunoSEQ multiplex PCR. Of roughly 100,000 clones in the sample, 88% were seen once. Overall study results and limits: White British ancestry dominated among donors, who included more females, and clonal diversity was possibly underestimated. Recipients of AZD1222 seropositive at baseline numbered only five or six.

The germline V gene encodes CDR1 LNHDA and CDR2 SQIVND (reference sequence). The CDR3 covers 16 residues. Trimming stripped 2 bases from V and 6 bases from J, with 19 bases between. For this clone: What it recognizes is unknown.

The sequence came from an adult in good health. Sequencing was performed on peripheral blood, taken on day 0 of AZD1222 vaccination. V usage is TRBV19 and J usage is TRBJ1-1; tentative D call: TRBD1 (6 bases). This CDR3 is CASSIWPGAGSPEAFF. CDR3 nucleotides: TGTGCCAGTAGTATATGGCCGGGGGCAGGAAGTCCTGAAGCTTTCTTT.